This T cell receptor (beta chain) stems from a study of T cell clones after liver transplantation. Study summary: Graft-donor-reactive sequences were compared with third-party-reactive TCRbeta sequences from pre-transplant mixed lymphocyte reactions.

Method: immunoSEQ multiplex PCR; TCRdb's copy keeps in-frame clones and lacks some. The sample lists about 80,000 clones, 80% to 85% occurring once. Comments on this clone: Its antigen is not identified.

Broader study findings: Post-transplant, graft-donor-reactive CD4 TCRbeta sequences in blood dropped significantly in 5 of 8 subjects. Rather than being deleted, graft donor-reactive T cells may have moved into the graft.

This sample comprised CD4+ T cells from blood, obtained approximately 3.5 years after liver transplant. This TCR came from a human patient who received a liver transplant. Part of the T cells may come from the graft donor.

CDR3 bases: TGTGCCAGCAGTTCCCCGTCAGGGGGCGGTTATGGCTACACCTTC. This translates into CASSSPSGGGYGYTF. The rearrangement uses TRBV28 and TRBJ1-2; 8 bases are a match to TRBD1. CDR1 is MDHEN and CDR2 is SYDVKM in the germline V gene. The CDR3 is made up of 15 amino acids. V shed 4 bases and J 5 bases; nucleotides not matched to a gene: 9.